This T cell receptor beta chain was found in a study of type 1 regulatory T cells. For the study at large: This in vitro CD4 product, T-allo10, is enriched for Tr1 cells and alloantigen-specific.

This clonotype was seen repeatedly, ten times or more. Its antigen is still unknown. TCRdb itself ran the reads through MiXCR, one entry per CDR3 protein. The sample carries tens of thousands of distinct CDR3 sequences, 9% to 15% recorded once. Study results and limitations: Type 1 regulatory T cells had a more restricted TCR repertoire than non-type 1 regulatory T cells.

The CDR3 has 15 residues. Germline V gene data show CDR1 as DFQATT and CDR2 as SNEGSKA (reference sequence). Trimming pared 4 bases from V and 4 bases from J, leaving 17 bases between. The receptor was isolated from a human donor in good health. The chain has TRBV20-1 and TRBJ2-1; D unresolved. The source material was cultured non-Tr1 T cells, either the whole culture or a sorted T cell fraction (not recorded which). CDR3 loop: CSATAGSTVYNEQFF. As DNA, the CDR3 is TGCAGTGCTACCGCTGGATCCACAGTATACAATGAGCAGTTCTTC.